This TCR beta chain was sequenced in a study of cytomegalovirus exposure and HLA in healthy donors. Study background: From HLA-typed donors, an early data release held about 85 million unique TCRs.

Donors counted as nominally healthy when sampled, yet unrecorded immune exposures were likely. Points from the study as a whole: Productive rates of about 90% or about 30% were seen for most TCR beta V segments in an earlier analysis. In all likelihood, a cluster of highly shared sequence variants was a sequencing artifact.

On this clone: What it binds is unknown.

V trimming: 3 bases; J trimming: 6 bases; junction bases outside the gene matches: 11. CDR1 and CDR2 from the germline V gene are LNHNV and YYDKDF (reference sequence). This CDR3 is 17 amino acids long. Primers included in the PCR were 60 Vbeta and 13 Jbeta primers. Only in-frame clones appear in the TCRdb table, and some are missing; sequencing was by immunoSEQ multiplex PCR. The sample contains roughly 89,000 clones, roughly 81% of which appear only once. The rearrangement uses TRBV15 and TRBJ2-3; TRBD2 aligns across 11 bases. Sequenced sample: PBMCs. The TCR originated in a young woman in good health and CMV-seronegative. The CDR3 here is CATSSPRGLAARDTQYF. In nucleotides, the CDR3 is TGTGCCACCAGCAGCCCCCGGGGACTAGCGGCTAGGGATACGCAGTATTTT.